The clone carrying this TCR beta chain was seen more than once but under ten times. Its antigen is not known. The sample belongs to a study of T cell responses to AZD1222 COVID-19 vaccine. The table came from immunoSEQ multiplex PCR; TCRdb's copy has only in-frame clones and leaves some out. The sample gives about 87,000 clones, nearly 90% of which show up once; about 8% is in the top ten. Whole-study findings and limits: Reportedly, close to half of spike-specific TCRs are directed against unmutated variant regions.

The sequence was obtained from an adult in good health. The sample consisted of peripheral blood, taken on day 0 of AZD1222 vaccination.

CDR3 sequence reads: CASEGTKAPYEQYF. The CDR3 DNA reads TGTGCCAGCGAGGGCACCAAGGCCCCCTACGAGCAGTACTTC. The chain links TRBV6-5 to TRBJ2-7; weak D call: TRBD2 (5 bases). The V end was cut by 8 bases, the J end by 2 bases, with 16 bases between. Per germline, CDR1 MNHEY and CDR2 SVGAGI. This CDR3 is 14 amino acids long.